These 28 T cell receptor beta chains originate from one sample sequenced in a study of CD8 T cells in Susac syndrome. Random hexamers primed reverse transcription of roughly 0.45 to 1 ug RNA. A single record per CDR3 protein comes from TCRdb applying MiXCR to the immunoSEQ multiplex PCR reads. The data hold 90,000 to 110,000 distinct CDR3 sequences, with less than 97% observed a single time. The sample was CD4+ T cells from PBMCs. All receptors come from a human donor in good health.

The rearrangement uses TRBV7-2 and TRBJ1-1; TRBD1 might be the D (6 bases). CDR1 is SGHTA and CDR2 is FQGNSA in the germline V gene. With 5 bases removed from V and 0 bases from J, the gap between germline ends came to 10 bases. CDR3 length: 14 residues. In nucleotides, the CDR3 is TGTGCCAGCAGCCCACAGGGAGTGAACACTGAAGCTTTCTTT. Amino acids: CASSPQGVNTEAFF.

The rearrangement joins TRBV5-1 to TRBJ2-5; D is uncertain. CDR1 SGHRS and CDR2 YFSETQ come from the germline V gene. The length of the CDR3 is 13 residues. Deletions cut 2 bases from V and 2 bases from J, with 7 bases between. In DNA, the CDR3 is TGCGCCAGCAGCTTTAATGGACAAGAGACCCAGTACTTC. Amino acids: CASSFNGQETQYF.

The chain has TRBV6-2 or TRBV6-3 and TRBJ2-5; maybe TRBD2 (6 bases). Germline V gene sequence: CDR1 MNHEY, CDR2 SVGEGT. The germline V and J ends were trimmed by 6 bases and 13 bases, with 24 bases remaining between them. The CDR3 totals 14 residues. This CDR3 is CASSYPGTPIVGYF. DNA of the CDR3: TGTGCCAGCAGCTACCCGGGGACTCCAATTGTCGGGTACTTC.

This chain uses TRBV19 with TRBJ2-7, with 9 bases that match TRBD1. The ends lost 6 bases at V and 3 bases at J; junction bases unmatched: 15. Per the germline V gene, CDR1 is LNHDA and CDR2 is SQIVND (reference sequence). CDR3 length: 17 amino acids. CDR3 DNA: TGTGCCAGTAGCCGAAAACTCGGGACAGGGACAGTCTACGAGCAGTACTTC. This translates into CASSRKLGTGTVYEQYF. Drawing the rest from reference TRBV19 and TRBJ2-7, the complete variable domain is DGGITQSPKYLFRKEGQNVTLSCEQNLNHDAMYWYRQDPGQGLRLIYYSQIVNDFQKGDIAEGYSVSREKKESFPLTVTSAQKNPTAFYLCASSRKLGTGTVYEQYFGPGTRLTVT.

This chain connects TRBV29-1 to TRBJ1-1; D might be TRBD1 (5 bases). Trimming took 6 bases from V and 1 from J, leaving 18 bases between them. The germline CDR1 and CDR2 sequences are SQVTM and ANQGSEA. This CDR3 region has 15 residues. The CDR3 DNA is TGCAGCGTACTAAGTCAACAGGATTCGAACACTGAAGCTTTCTTT. Its protein product is CSVLSQQDSNTEAFF.

The V call is TRBV6-1, the J call TRBJ1-2, with a tentative D call TRBD1 (6 bases). V was shortened by 6 bases and J by 4 bases, with 21 bases between the two germline ends. The germline CDR1 and CDR2 sequences are MNHNS and SASEGT. The CDR3 has 16 residues. CDR3 sequence: CASSPGGQGTFYGYTF. The CDR3 DNA follows: TGTGCCAGCAGCCCGGGGGGCCAGGGAACCTTCTATGGCTACACCTTC.

The CDR3 loop is CASSSNRPRTNTEAFF. CDR3 nucleotides: TGTGCCAGCAGTTCCAACCGACCGAGGACGAACACTGAAGCTTTCTTT. The chain links TRBV28 to TRBJ1-1; no reliable D call. The CDR3 is made up of 16 amino acids. V was trimmed by 4 bases and J by 1 base, leaving 16 bases between them. Germline V gives CDR1 MDHEN, CDR2 SYDVKM.

The chain combines TRBV27 with TRBJ2-1; tentatively, D is TRBD1 or TRBD2 (6 bases each). Trimming removed 1 base from V and 3 bases from J, with 13 bases in between. The CDR3 length is 16 residues. Germline lookup yields CDR1 MNHEY and CDR2 SMNVEV (reference sequence). Here the CDR3 reads CASSLLGGRIYNEQFF. CDR3 coding DNA: TGTGCCAGCAGTTTATTGGGGGGCCGAATCTACAATGAGCAGTTCTTC.

This chain joins TRBV12-3 or TRBV12-4 and TRBJ2-3; 7 nucleotides match TRBD1. The CDR3 totals 16 residues. Trimming removed 2 bases from V and 0 bases from J; junction bases left unmatched: 5. CDR3: CASSLRGQSSTDTQYF. For the CDR3, the DNA is TGTGCCAGCAGTTTAAGGGGACAGTCTAGCACAGATACGCAGTATTTT.

CDR3 in amino acids: CASSGSREIPYF. CDR3 coding DNA: TGTGCCAGCAGCGGGAGCAGAGAGATACCGTACTTC. The chain combines TRBV12-3 or TRBV12-4 with TRBJ2-5; a possible D gene is TRBD2 (6 bases). This CDR3 is built from 12 residues. The V end was cut by 6 bases, the J end by 13 bases, with 18 bases between.

This chain links TRBV29-1 with TRBJ2-1; D gene uncertain. Germline assignment: CDR1 SQVTM and CDR2 ANQGSEA. V was shortened by 4 bases and J by 0 bases, with 16 bases between the two germline ends. This CDR3 is built from 16 residues. CDR3 bases: TGCAGCGTTGCCGCGTGGACCTTGTCCTCCTACAATGAGCAGTTCTTC. Amino acid sequence: CSVAAWTLSSYNEQFF.

This rearrangement joins TRBV3-1 to TRBJ1-6, with 10 bases identical to TRBD1. With V trimmed by 5 bases and J by 10 bases, 5 bases remained unmatched. Germline loops: CDR1 LGHDT, CDR2 YNNKEL (reference sequence). There are 14 residues in the CDR3. CDR3 loop: CASSDRGLRSPLHF. The CDR3 DNA is TGTGCCAGCAGCGACAGGGGGCTTCGATCACCCCTCCACTTT.

The chain is built from TRBV7-8 and TRBJ1-1, with D hard to call. CDR1 is SGHVS and CDR2 is FQNEAQ in the germline V gene. The CDR3 runs to 12 residues. V lost 5 bases and J 2 bases, leaving 6 bases between the germline ends. The DNA of the CDR3 is TGTGCCAGCAGCAAGTCTAACACTGAAGCTTTCTTT. Protein sequence: CASSKSNTEAFF.

The chain employs TRBV5-6 and TRBJ1-2, with D perhaps matching TRBD1 (5 bases). Germline V gene sequence: CDR1 SGHDT, CDR2 YYEEEE. Trimming took 1 base from V and 8 from J, leaving 12 bases between them. This CDR3 has 13 residues. In DNA form, the CDR3 reads TGTGCCAGCAGCTTGCGTCGCAGGGACGGCTACACCTTC. Translation gives CASSLRRRDGYTF.

The gene calls are TRBV23-1 and TRBJ2-5, with 12 nucleotides matching TRBD2. TRBV23-1 is an ORF, and what it does is uncertain. V lost 1 base to trimming and J lost 4 bases; unmatched junction nucleotides: 7. There are 17 residues in the CDR3. The CDR3 is CASSQFLAGGPGETQYF. The CDR3 DNA sequence: TGCGCCAGCAGTCAATTCCTAGCGGGAGGGCCCGGAGAGACCCAGTACTTC.

This rearrangement joins TRBV20-1 to TRBJ2-5; perhaps TRBD2 as D (5 bases). The CDR3 totals 14 residues. The ends were cut back, 6 bases at V and 4 bases at J, with 18 bases in the middle. Germline lookup yields CDR1 DFQATT and CDR2 SNEGSKA (reference sequence). The CDR3 region has the DNA TGCAGTGCCAGCGACTCAGCGGCAGCAGAGACCCAGTACTTC. It yields the protein CSASDSAAAETQYF.

This chain joins TRBV2 and TRBJ2-2; D gene ambiguous. This CDR3 contains 13 residues. Germline-derived CDR1 and CDR2 are SNHLY and FYNNEI. Trimming took 1 base from V and 6 from J, leaving 6 bases between them. Here the CDR3 reads CASSEEFSGELFF. CDR3 bases: TGTGCCAGCAGTGAAGAGTTTTCCGGGGAGCTGTTTTTT.

The chain links TRBV29-1 to TRBJ2-7; D not resolved. Germline values: CDR1 SQVTM, CDR2 ANQGSEA. Trimming pared 7 bases from V and 5 bases from J, leaving 12 bases between. The CDR3 length is 11 residues. The CDR3 sequence: CSARINHEQYF. The CDR3 DNA sequence: TGCAGCGCTAGAATCAACCACGAGCAGTACTTC.

V is TRBV3-1 and J is TRBJ2-2, with 8 bases matching TRBD2. Germline CDR1 and CDR2: LGHDT and YNNKEL (reference sequence). CDR3 length equals 14 residues. After removal of 7 bases from V and 4 bases from J, the junction contained 5 bases not matched to a gene. CDR3 residues: CASTLAGVTGELFF. As DNA, the CDR3 is TGTGCCAGCACCCTAGCGGGCGTCACCGGGGAGCTGTTTTTT.

The V gene is TRBV2, the J gene TRBJ2-2; D tentatively reads TRBD1 or TRBD2 (7 bases each). There are 15 residues in the CDR3. V was shortened by 7 bases and J by 5 bases, with 17 bases between the two germline ends. From germline, CDR1 is SNHLY and CDR2 FYNNEI. The CDR3 spells CASNGRTGHTGELFF. CDR3 coding DNA: TGTGCCAGCAACGGGAGGACAGGCCATACCGGGGAGCTGTTTTTT.

The rearrangement links TRBV20-1 to TRBJ1-1, with 8 bases matching TRBD1. Germline V gives CDR1 DFQATT, CDR2 SNEGSKA (reference sequence). The CDR3 sequence is 15 residues long. The V segment lost 5 bases and the J segment 7 bases; nucleotides outside the gene matches: 15. Written as DNA, the CDR3 is TGCAGTGCTCAACCGGGACAGGTGGGTCTTGATGAAGCTTTCTTT. Protein sequence: CSAQPGQVGLDEAFF.

The genes are TRBV20-1 and TRBJ2-7; D uncertain. The CDR3 has 12 amino acids. The V gene's germline CDR1 is DFQATT and CDR2 SNEGSKA (reference sequence). The CDR3 here is CSNRRISYEQYF. CDR3 nucleotide sequence: TGCAGCAACAGAAGAATATCCTACGAGCAGTACTTC.

This chain connects TRBV11-2 to TRBJ1-3, with unresolved D. CDR1 SGHAT and CDR2 FQNNGV come from the germline V gene. V was trimmed by 5 bases and J by 0 bases, leaving 8 bases between them. There are 14 residues in the CDR3. The CDR3 DNA is TGTGCCAGCAGCATGCAGAGCTCTGGAAACACCATATATTTT. Its translation is CASSMQSSGNTIYF.

The CDR3 reads CASSYAGGFGHEQYF. CDR3 DNA: TGTGCCAGCAGTTACGCAGGGGGATTCGGACACGAGCAGTACTTC. The genes are TRBV6-5 and TRBJ2-7; 7 bases are shared with TRBD1. This CDR3 has 15 amino acids. The V gene end was trimmed by 2 bases and the J gene end by 5 bases; junction bases not matched to a gene: 9. Looked up from germline, CDR1 is MNHEY and CDR2 is SVGAGI.

This clonotype was counted a single time. The chain employs TRBV7-2 and TRBJ2-7, with 7 bases matching TRBD1. The CDR3 has 15 amino acids. V shed 3 bases, J shed 1 base, and the junction held 6 bases outside the gene matches. Per the germline V gene, CDR1 is SGHTA and CDR2 is FQGNSA. CDR3 bases: TGTGCCAGCAGCTTGCGGCCAGGGGGATCCTACGAGCAGTACTTC. Translated, it gives CASSLRPGGSYEQYF.

The CDR3 sequence: CAHSGGKSSYEQYF. CDR3 nucleotide sequence: TGTGCTCATAGCGGGGGGAAGAGCTCCTACGAGCAGTACTTC. V and J are TRBV30 and TRBJ2-7, with 10 bases aligning to TRBD2. This CDR3 has 14 residues. Germline CDR1 reads GTSNPN; CDR2 reads SVGIG (reference sequence).

The CDR3 protein is CASSHRSQPQHF. The CDR3 DNA sequence: TGCGCCAGCAGTCATCGGAGTCAGCCCCAGCATTTT. The rearrangement uses TRBV23-1 and TRBJ1-5, with D uncertain. TRBV23-1 is noted as an ORF with a role that remains uncertain. This CDR3 comprises 12 residues. The germline V and J ends were trimmed by 3 bases and 6 bases, with 6 bases remaining between them.

V usage is TRBV7-2 and J usage is TRBJ2-5; D is possibly TRBD1 (7 bases). In germline, CDR1 is SGHTA, CDR2 FQGNSA. Trimming stripped 4 bases from V and 5 bases from J, with 20 bases between. This CDR3 spans 16 amino acids. The CDR3 is CASSYQDREVQETQYF. The CDR3 DNA reads as TGTGCCAGCAGCTACCAAGACAGGGAGGTTCAGGAGACCCAGTACTTC.